This passage covers 17 T cell receptor beta chains from one sample sequenced in a study of CD8 T cells in Susac syndrome. With random hexamers, roughly 0.45 to 1 ug RNA was reverse transcribed. TCRdb re-analysed the immunoSEQ multiplex PCR reads in MiXCR, keeping a single row per CDR3 protein. The sample has approximately 190,000 distinct CDR3 sequences, roughly 92% seen once. Source material: CD4+ T cells from PBMCs. The receptor set was obtained from a human donor in good health.

J is TRBJ1-5 and V is TRBV19; D not certain. Germline CDR1 reads LNHDA; CDR2 reads SQIVND (reference sequence). This CDR3 comprises 10 residues. Trimming shortened V by 9 bases and J by 4 bases, and 4 bases separated the two germline ends. The DNA for the CDR3 is TGTGCCAGCGATAATCAGCCCCAGCATTTT. Its protein is CASDNQPQHF.

The chain uses TRBV3-1 and TRBJ1-1; no clear D gene. The V and J ends lost 2 bases and 8 bases respectively, with 9 bases between them. The CDR3 runs to 12 residues. Germline values: CDR1 LGHDT, CDR2 YNNKEL (reference sequence). The CDR3 here is CASSQTGREAFF. CDR3 in DNA: TGTGCCAGCAGCCAAACTGGACGGGAAGCTTTCTTT.

The chain carries TRBV13 and TRBJ2-1, with D hard to call. CDR1 and CDR2 (germline): PRHDT, FYEKMQ (reference sequence). V lost 2 bases and J 8 bases, leaving 13 bases between the germline ends. This CDR3 is built from 14 residues. CDR3 sequence: CASSLFLGMHEQFF. In DNA, the CDR3 is TGTGCCAGCAGCTTATTTCTGGGGATGCATGAGCAGTTCTTC.

The chain carries TRBV9 and TRBJ2-7, with D perhaps being TRBD1 or TRBD2 (5 bases each). V shed 3 bases and J shed 1 base, with 8 bases lying between them. The V gene's germline CDR1 is SGDLS and CDR2 YYNGEE. The CDR3 loop spans 13 amino acids. The CDR3 DNA is TGTGCCAGCAGCGACGGGGCTTCCTACGAGCAGTACTTC. Its protein is CASSDGASYEQYF.

The chain has TRBV5-1 and TRBJ1-2, with D perhaps matching TRBD1 (6 bases). The V end lost 1 base, the J end lost 7 bases, and 14 bases lay between the germline ends. The germline CDR1 and CDR2 sequences are SGHRS and YFSETQ. This CDR3 has 14 residues. The DNA of the CDR3 is TGCGCCAGCAGCTTGAACCAGGGGCAGGTTGGCTACACCTTC. Its protein product is CASSLNQGQVGYTF.

The J gene is TRBJ2-3, the V gene TRBV12-3 or TRBV12-4, with unresolved D. The CDR3 consists of 14 residues. Between the trimmed V and J ends, which lost 9 bases and 2 bases, there was a span of 15 bases. The DNA for the CDR3 is TGTGCCAGTGCGCCCGGGCAACACACAGATACGCAGTATTTT. Amino acids: CASAPGQHTDTQYF.

This clonotype appeared a single time. The rearrangement uses TRBV12-3 or TRBV12-4 and TRBJ2-3; 7 bases fit TRBD1. Germline trimming cut 8 bases from V and 2 bases from J; bases unmatched to any gene: 7. CDR3 length equals 14 residues. The CDR3 loop is CASSRGRPTDTQYF. The CDR3 bases are TGTGCCAGCTCAAGGGGGCGCCCCACAGATACGCAGTATTTT.

A single count supports this clonotype. In nucleotides, the CDR3 is TGTGCCAGCAGCTTAGGCACCTCCGTCGGCCGGGTGAAGACCCAGTACTTC. Protein sequence: CASSLGTSVGRVKTQYF. This chain uses TRBV13 with TRBJ2-5; D is unclear. This CDR3 spans 17 amino acids. Germline CDR1 and CDR2: PRHDT and FYEKMQ (reference sequence). V was trimmed by 0 bases and J by 6 bases, leaving 20 bases between them.

The V call is TRBV20-1, the J call TRBJ2-5; D is uncertain. V lost 0 bases to trimming and J lost 7 bases, with 6 bases between them. The CDR3 length is 11 residues. In germline, CDR1 is DFQATT, CDR2 SNEGSKA (reference sequence). The CDR3 protein is CSARDLGTQYF. DNA of the CDR3: TGCAGTGCTAGAGATCTAGGGACCCAGTACTTC.

This clonotype appeared a few times. J is TRBJ2-2 and V is TRBV6-6, with D uncertain. The CDR3 consists of 12 residues. The germline V and J ends were trimmed by 2 bases and 4 bases, with 2 bases remaining between them. Germline V gives CDR1 MNHNY, CDR2 SVGAGI (reference sequence). The CDR3 is CASSYSTGELFF. CDR3 nucleotides: TGTGCCAGCAGTTACAGCACCGGGGAGCTGTTTTTT.

This rearrangement joins TRBV14 to TRBJ2-4; D call uncertain. The CDR3 has 12 residues. V lost 8 bases and J lost 7, with 12 bases in between. Germline V lookup: CDR1 SGHDN, CDR2 FVKESK. The CDR3 bases are TGTGCCAGCGTTGTTCGTAGGAACATTCAGTACTTC. This encodes CASVVRRNIQYF.

This chain connects TRBV6-2 or TRBV6-3 to TRBJ2-7; 9 bases fit TRBD1. Germline V gene data show CDR1 as MNHEY and CDR2 as SVGEGT. After removal of 6 bases from V and 6 bases from J, the junction contained 6 bases not matched to a gene. The CDR3 is made up of 13 amino acids. Here the CDR3 reads CASRTGGTPEQYV. Written as DNA, the CDR3 is TGTGCCAGCAGGACAGGGGGGACACCCGAGCAGTACGTC.

This clonotype came up a few times. The V and J genes are TRBV28 and TRBJ1-2; 7 bases fit TRBD1. V was pared by 7 bases and J by 8 bases, with 7 bases of the junction left unmatched. Looked up from germline, CDR1 is MDHEN and CDR2 is SYDVKM. This CDR3 has 12 residues. CDR3 DNA: TGTGCCAGCACCGAGGGGGCTAGGGGCTACACCTTC. It encodes CASTEGARGYTF.

The chain combines TRBV18 with TRBJ2-5; D is perhaps TRBD1 (5 bases). V was trimmed by 6 bases and J by 5 bases, leaving 10 bases between them. The CDR3 consists of 12 residues. Germline V gene lookup returns CDR1 KGHSH and CDR2 LQKENI. CDR3 bases: TGTGCCAGCTCCACGAAGGGGGAGACCCAGTACTTC. It specifies CASSTKGETQYF.

The gene calls are TRBV30 and TRBJ1-4; weak D call: TRBD1 (6 bases). The CDR3 spans 13 residues. V was pared by 4 bases and J by 4 bases, with 10 bases between. Per germline, CDR1 GTSNPN and CDR2 SVGIG (reference sequence). The CDR3 bases are TGTGCCTGGATGAACAGGGATAATGAAAAACTGTTTTTT. It yields the protein CAWMNRDNEKLFF.

The chain combines TRBV6-4 with TRBJ1-1, with D perhaps TRBD1 (5 bases). The V end lost 4 bases, the J end lost 5 bases, and 11 bases lay between the germline ends. CDR1 MRHNA and CDR2 SNTAGT come from the germline V gene. The CDR3 is made up of 13 amino acids. DNA for the CDR3: TGTGCCAGCAGTGTTGGACATGGGACTGAAGCTTTCTTT. Protein: CASSVGHGTEAFF.

The rearrangement links TRBV27 to TRBJ2-7, with D unresolved. The V gene lost 3 bases and the J gene lost 4 bases, with 4 bases spanning the gap. From germline, CDR1 is MNHEY and CDR2 SMNVEV (reference sequence). This CDR3 spans 11 amino acids. The CDR3 spells CASSFGYEQYF. The CDR3 DNA follows: TGTGCCAGCAGTTTTGGGTACGAGCAGTACTTC.